Detailed here is one TCR beta chain. This clonotype was seen ten or more times. This receptor's antigen is unknown. Base qualities were left out, and no much larger clone turns up one base away. The sample is drawn from a study of neurological immune-mediated disorders (dated by TCRdb to the late 2010s). About the investigation overall: Among the 34 multiple sclerosis patients, approximately 31 had relapsing-remitting MS and 3 had secondary progressive MS. Using UMI-based sequencing, the study compared peripheral blood TCR-beta repertoires from patients with HTLV-I-associated myelopathy (HAM/TSP), patients with multiple sclerosis, and healthy controls. Longitudinal samples, technical triplicates and paired sorted CD4+ and CD8+ T-cell subsets, alongside PBMC samples, were included among the approximately 98 TCR-beta libraries. The cohort included approximately 68 subjects: around 15 with HAM/TSP, about 34 with multiple sclerosis, and approximately 20 healthy controls.

There are 13 amino acids in the CDR3, from cysteine to phenylalanine inclusive. Here the CDR3 DNA is all that survives: 39 bases in frame from base 1. CDR1 and CDR2 are drawn from the germline V gene: SGHDT, YYEEEE. V is reduced by 8 bases and J by 5 bases, leaving a spacing of 16 bases between them. The paper's findings and limits, for the study overall: TCR clonal expansion was highest in HAM/TSP patients and lowest in MS patients, with MS patients falling below even healthy controls. In a phylogenetic analysis, the repertoires of 18 out of 34 MS patients fell into a single cluster of related CDR3 sequences, pointing to a possible signature at the repertoire level. No identical CDR3 amino acid sequences were shared among expanded clones across subjects, suggesting private TCR-beta repertoires in all groups. The MS cluster was not associated with any clinical or MRI features, and the authors stated that larger cohorts are needed.

cDNA synthesis used template-switch 5'RACE with a primer carrying a 10-nucleotide random unique molecular identifier tagging each TCR transcript. Every sequencing run yielded over 170 million TCR-beta sequences covering 15-18 subjects. The RNeasy kit was used for extraction of total RNA. The KAPA Real-time Library Amplification kit was used to amplify TCR-beta VDJ regions with primers targeting the TCR constant region and the 5'RACE anchor. A first PCR added sample indexes and Illumina adaptors, and a second PCR then raised library yield. The roughly 650 bp TCR product was size-selected on a 2% E-gel SizeSelection system after Ampure bead purification. Before pooling, libraries had their quality checked on a Bioanalyzer, their concentration measured with Qubit, and their quantity determined with the Kapa Library Quantification kit. An Illumina HiSeq 2500 sequenced the libraries paired-end 2 x 150 bp. To increase sequence diversity, 25-30% phiX was spiked into each library pool. In the paper's pipeline: Quality-filtered reads were processed with the UMI-based MiGEC pipeline, which removed over 80% of raw TCR sequences during error correction. IMGT germline references were used for alignment of VDJ genes, and clonotypes were defined by a unique CDR3 amino acid sequence together with V-J genes. Clonal expansion, Shannon diversity, and CDR3 relatedness (CalcPairwiseDistances, ClusterSamples) were evaluated with VDJtools, and phylogenetic trees were built with CLCbio workbench. Clones with at least 8 unique UMIs were defined as expanded, with this threshold being based on coefficient-of-variation modelling across technical triplicates. Using fastp trimming at Q25 and MiXCR clonotype assembly, TCRdb reanalyzed the public sequencing data and kept in-frame beta chains. Rows matching on CDR3 protein sequence are summarized as one entry with the most common DNA and genes. The V and J calls, along with clone size, are taken from TCRdb and not from the paper's own processing. The sample table contains approximately 68,000 distinct CDR3 sequences; only one count was recorded for approximately 5% of them. The ten largest clones capture 2% to 2.5% of the sample.

Libraries from unsorted PBMCs were made from 2 million PBMCs kept in RNAlater at -80 degrees C until RNA extraction. Multiple sclerosis patients were enrolled in a US clinical protocol evaluating disease progression by magnetic resonance imaging. PBMCs were separated from peripheral blood using Ficoll-Hypaque density gradient centrifugation and then cryopreserved in liquid nitrogen. The sequence came from an older woman with multiple sclerosis. Recombination connected TRBV5-6 to TRBJ2-5; matching of 6 bases hints at TRBD2 as the D gene. The material sequenced was PBMCs. The DNA sequence is TGTGCCAGTACGCGGGGTTGGGGTGAGACCCAGTACTTC. Translated, this gives CASTRGWGETQYF.